Below, one TCR beta chain is given with its context. Original data processing: Quantification of nucleated cells was approximated via reference gene primer amplification. Repertoires were generated with immunoSEQ multiplex PCR, while TCRdb's copy carries only in-frame clones and drops some. The V and J calls and the clone size are those of that table, but D and trimming were determined from the DNA. The sample lists roughly 380,000 clones; roughly 90% were seen once. The sample originates from a study of blood T cell repertoires in COVID-19. Study in general: T cells, B-cell-depleted T cells, or PBMCs provided the cDNA or gDNA that served as material.

Germline V CDR1 and CDR2: MNHEY, SVGEGT. The CDR3 totals 17 residues. Trimming removed 2 bases from V and 0 bases from J, with 14 bases in between. The Seattle patients, enrolled during active infection, were followed longitudinally. The receptor was isolated from a woman aged 40 to 50 with COVID-19, enrolled during active disease. The V and J genes are TRBV6-2 or TRBV6-3 and TRBJ1-5, with no clear D. The material sequenced was peripheral blood. The CDR3 reads CASSYRPMGYSNQPQHF. The CDR3 coding sequence is TGTGCCAGCAGTTACCGTCCTATGGGCTATAGCAATCAGCCCCAGCATTTT.